This T cell receptor beta chain stems from a study of blood T cell repertoires in COVID-19 (dated by TCRdb to 2020 to 2021). Concerning the study at large: Samples covering the acute and convalescent phases of COVID-19 were provided by collaborators in the United States, Italy and Spain. The prospective study material was composed of cDNA or gDNA derived from T cells, B-cell-depleted T cells, or PBMCs. Subjects who had been exposed to COVID-19, were actively infected with it, or had recovered from it provided the deeply sampled blood TCRbeta repertoires that made up the dataset. The repertoires were made available in a free public database intended to serve as a resource for research on the immune response to SARS-CoV-2. The samples were drawn from two sources: the first 160 participants of the ongoing ImmuneRACE study, and 1,200 or so subjects contributed by 6 global collaborators. A de-identified subject ID, COVID-19 status, age in years and sex were almost always included in the sample metadata. Where HLA class I and class II types were available, the types were taken from metadata supplied by the sample provider, not from assay-based typing. What the study reported, not specific to this receptor: The amount of clinical and demographic metadata varied by source and participant and was provided uncurated.

The CDR3 goes from the cysteine to the phenylalanine over 17 residues. Only the CDR3 DNA is retained, 51 bases long and in frame from the first base. CDR1 and CDR2 (SGHVS, FQNEAQ) derive from the germline V gene. The germline V end is reduced by 0 bases and the J end by 11 bases; junction bases left unmatched: 15. TCRbeta CDR3 regions were amplified from genomic DNA by means of the immunoSEQ Assay, a bias-controlled multiplex PCR. In the original analysis: The number of nucleated cells in each sample was estimated from the amplification of reference gene primers within the assay. To quantify the absolute abundance of each unique TCRbeta CDR3 rearrangement, sequence reads were collapsed and filtered. Productive Simpson clonality was computed per sample as the square root of Simpson's diversity index over productive rearrangements. Imported from immuneACCESS, the table was reduced by TCRdb to in-frame sequences with V and J called. These copies leave out some clones; in studies compared against another copy, an unresolved V gene accounts for under half, and the cause of the remainder is not known. V, J and clone size reflect that table, while D and trimming were determined from the DNA. The sample table holds hundreds of thousands of clones, of which more than 70% were seen once. Clones ranked in the top ten supply roughly 1.4% of the sample.

In the prospective study, participants were roughly 18 to 89 years old, resided in about two dozen geographic areas of the United States, and were enrolled through a virtual design. In the prospective study, participants were assigned to cohorts based on the clinical history participants reported in a screening survey and a study questionnaire. Exposed participants had been in contact with someone with a PCR-confirmed or clinician-diagnosed COVID-19 case within 2 weeks of study entry. In the prospective study, whole blood, serum and a nasopharyngeal or oropharyngeal swab were collected from each participant by mobile phlebotomists. Additional blood draws and questionnaires over an approximately 2-month period could optionally be provided by prospective study participants. Blood samples from the prospective study were shipped frozen or at room temperature prior to DNA extraction. A remark on this clone: This clone's antigen is unknown. Qualities for individual bases were not recorded, and no much larger clone is one base off.

The specimen was PBMCs or T cells enriched from blood (not recorded which). The rearranged chain carries TRBV7-8 and TRBJ2-5; 10 of the junction bases match TRBD2. The receptor was derived from a woman younger than 30 who had been exposed to COVID-19. The CDR3 sequence is CASSLAGLAGEPGMQYF. The DNA reads as follows: TGTGCCAGCAGCTTAGCAGGGCTAGCGGGGGAGCCGGGAATGCAGTACTTC.